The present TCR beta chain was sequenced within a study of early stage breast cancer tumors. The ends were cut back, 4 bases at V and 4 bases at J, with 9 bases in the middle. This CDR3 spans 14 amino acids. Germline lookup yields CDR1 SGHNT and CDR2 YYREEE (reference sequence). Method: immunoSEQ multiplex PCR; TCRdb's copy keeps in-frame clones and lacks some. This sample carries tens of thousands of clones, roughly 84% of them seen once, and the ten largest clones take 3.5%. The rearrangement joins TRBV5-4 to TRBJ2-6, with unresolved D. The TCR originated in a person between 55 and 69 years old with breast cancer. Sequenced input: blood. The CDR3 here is CASSLIRGANVLTF. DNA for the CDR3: TGTGCCAGCAGCCTCATAAGGGGGGCCAACGTCCTGACTTTC.